The 27 T cell receptor beta chains below were found in one sample sequenced in a study of yellow fever vaccine responses in identical twins. TCRdb reprocessed the RT-PCR reads with MiXCR, giving one entry per CDR3 protein. The sample has roughly 2,500 distinct CDR3 sequences, approximately 80% seen once; the top ten hold 5% to 6.5%. Sequencing used T cells from blood (PBMCs), unsorted or a sorted subset (not recorded which), obtained before or after yellow fever vaccination (not recorded which). The receptors were sampled from a woman aged 18-30 years who received the yellow fever vaccine.

V and J are TRBV11-2 and TRBJ1-1, with D hard to call. The V gene lost 5 bases and the J gene lost 0 bases, with 13 bases spanning the gap. Germline V CDR1 and CDR2: SGHAT, FQNNGV. The CDR3 totals 15 residues. CDR3 loop: CASSPGASMNTEAFF. CDR3 coding DNA: TGTGCCAGCAGCCCAGGAGCTAGCATGAACACTGAAGCTTTCTTT.

The chain combines TRBV10-2 with TRBJ2-5; D perhaps matches TRBD1 (5 bases). The CDR3 has 13 amino acids. The germline gives CDR1 WSHSY, CDR2 SAAADI. The V end was cut by 7 bases, the J end by 1 base, with 10 bases between. CDR3 sequence reads: CASKETVQETQYF. The DNA of the CDR3 is TGCGCCAGCAAGGAGACAGTCCAAGAGACCCAGTACTTC.

V and J are TRBV5-1 and TRBJ2-3; D is unresolved. The CDR3 contains 13 residues. Trimming shortened V by 3 bases and J by 6 bases, and 11 bases separated the two germline ends. Looked up from germline, CDR1 is SGHRS and CDR2 is YFSETQ. For the CDR3, the DNA is TGCGCCAGCAGCTCCACTCCTTTGGATACGCAGTATTTT. Residues: CASSSTPLDTQYF. Full variable domain (outside the CDR3, taken from reference TRBV5-1 and TRBJ2-3): KAGVTQTPRYLIKTRGQQVTLSCSPISGHRSVSWYQQTPGQGLQFLFEYFSETQRNKGNFPGRFSGRQFSNSRSEMNVSTLELGDSALYLCASSSTPLDTQYFGPGTRLTVL.

The J gene is TRBJ2-7, the V gene TRBV4-3, with D possibly matching TRBD2 (5 bases). The ends were cut back, 0 bases at V and 3 bases at J, with 12 bases in the middle. The CDR3 length is 15 residues. Germline assignment: CDR1 LGHNA and CDR2 YSLEER. The chain's CDR3 is CASSQELSEGYEQYF. DNA of the CDR3: TGCGCCAGCAGCCAAGAACTCTCTGAGGGCTACGAGCAGTACTTC.

V gene TRBV29-1 combines with J gene TRBJ2-1, with D hard to call. The CDR3 runs 12 residues. V lost 5 bases, J lost 4 bases, and 9 bases lay in between. CDR1 is SQVTM, CDR2 ANQGSEA, per germline. The CDR3 bases are TGCAGCGTTCCCGGTATATACAATGAGCAGTTCTTC. Translated: CSVPGIYNEQFF.

The chain couples TRBV2 to TRBJ1-6; 7 bases match TRBD1. Per germline, CDR1 SNHLY and CDR2 FYNNEI. The CDR3 is 15 residues long. V shed 4 bases, J shed 9 bases, and the junction held 9 bases outside the gene matches. The CDR3 region is CASSVLLDRSSPLHF. DNA of the CDR3: TGTGCCAGCAGTGTACTATTGGACAGGTCTTCACCCCTCCACTTT.

The CDR3 DNA reads TGTGCCAGCAGTGAAGCATCAAGCACCGGGGAGCTGTTTTTT. Translation gives CASSEASSTGELFF. The chain combines TRBV2 with TRBJ2-2, with unresolved D. Germline values: CDR1 SNHLY, CDR2 FYNNEI. The V gene lost 0 bases and the J gene lost 4 bases, with 6 bases spanning the gap. This CDR3 spans 14 amino acids.

V gene TRBV29-1 combines with J gene TRBJ2-1; 9 bases agree with TRBD2. CDR1 is SQVTM and CDR2 is ANQGSEA in the germline V gene. V shed 6 bases, J shed 2 bases, and the junction held 5 bases outside the gene matches. The CDR3 totals 14 residues. The CDR3 here is CSVSGGTTYNEQFF. DNA of the CDR3: TGCAGCGTGAGCGGGGGGACTACCTACAATGAGCAGTTCTTC.

This clonotype was detected only a few times. V and J are TRBV4-3 and TRBJ1-3, with D unclear. There are 16 residues in the CDR3. Germline lookup yields CDR1 LGHNA and CDR2 YSLEER. V gave up 0 bases and J gave up 0 bases, with 9 bases separating them. The CDR3 sequence is CASSQDPGYSGNTIYF. In DNA form, the CDR3 reads TGCGCCAGCAGCCAAGATCCGGGCTACTCTGGAAACACCATATATTTT.

This clonotype has only a few counts. The V call is TRBV9, the J call TRBJ2-7; 11 nucleotides match TRBD2. This CDR3 has 15 residues. The J segment lost 6 bases and the V segment lost 4 bases, leaving 9 bases of the junction unmatched. Germline CDR1 SGDLS, CDR2 YYNGEE. The CDR3 region is CASSLSGTSGGEQYF. In DNA, the CDR3 is TGTGCCAGCAGCCTTAGTGGGACTAGCGGTGGCGAGCAGTACTTC.

This clonotype has just one count. V is TRBV5-4 and J is TRBJ2-5; 11 nucleotides agree with TRBD1. Germline V gene sequence: CDR1 SGHNT, CDR2 YYREEE (reference sequence). The CDR3 length is 14 residues. V was pared by 4 bases and J by 3 bases, with 2 bases of the junction left unmatched. The CDR3 sequence: CASSRDRGEETQYF. In nucleotides, the CDR3 is TGTGCCAGCAGCCGGGACAGGGGGGAAGAGACCCAGTACTTC.

V usage is TRBV7-2 and J usage is TRBJ2-5; D not certain. V lost 0 bases and J 0 bases, leaving 5 bases between the germline ends. Germline loops: CDR1 SGHTA, CDR2 FQGNSA. The CDR3 loop spans 14 amino acids. This chain's CDR3 is CASSLARYQETQYF. CDR3 sequence (DNA): TGTGCCAGCAGCTTAGCGAGGTACCAAGAGACCCAGTACTTC.

The V gene is TRBV11-1, the J gene TRBJ2-7; D possibly corresponds to TRBD2 (6 bases). The CDR3 contains 15 residues. Trimming took 5 bases from V and 1 from J, leaving 15 bases between them. Per germline, CDR1 SGHAT and CDR2 FQDESV (reference sequence). Here the CDR3 DNA reads TGTGCCAGCAGCCCAAGGGACTCATCTTCCTACGAGCAGTACTTC. Its protein is CASSPRDSSSYEQYF.

The chain combines TRBV7-9 with TRBJ2-7; 9 bases are shared with TRBD2. Trimming took 3 bases from V and 5 from J; bases not matched to a gene: 5. Germline CDR1 reads SEHNR; CDR2 reads FQNEAQ (reference sequence). This CDR3 contains 14 residues. The CDR3 here is CASSFWREGHEQYF. CDR3 DNA sequence: TGTGCCAGCAGCTTTTGGCGGGAGGGCCACGAGCAGTACTTC.

The gene calls are TRBV24-1 and TRBJ1-4; 8 bases are a match to TRBD1. The CDR3 is 13 residues long. Germline V gene lookup returns CDR1 KGHDR and CDR2 SFDVKD. With 5 bases clipped from V and 5 bases from J, the junction kept 0 bases outside the gene matches. The CDR3 here is CATSAGGNEKLFF. Written as DNA, the CDR3 is TGTGCCACCAGTGCAGGGGGCAATGAAAAACTGTTTTTT.

The CDR3 nucleotides read TGTGCCAGCAGCACGGGACCAGAATACAATGAGCAGTTCTTC. Amino acids: CASSTGPEYNEQFF. This chain uses TRBV5-5 with TRBJ2-1; D possibly uses TRBD1 or TRBD2 (5 bases each). V gave up 4 bases and J gave up 4 bases, with 12 bases separating them. This CDR3 region has 14 residues. Germline lookup yields CDR1 SGHKS and CDR2 YYEKEE (reference sequence).

This chain links TRBV9 with TRBJ1-1; the D gene is possibly TRBD1 (5 bases). CDR1 and CDR2 from the germline V gene are SGDLS and YYNGEE. Trimming cost V 3 bases and J 4 bases, with 13 bases left between them. There are 14 residues in the CDR3. The CDR3 sequence: CASSAQGKSTEAFF. The CDR3 region has the DNA TGTGCCAGCAGCGCCCAGGGAAAAAGCACTGAAGCTTTCTTT.

V usage is TRBV29-1 and J usage is TRBJ2-7; 8 bases line up with TRBD1. The CDR3 covers 14 residues. V was pared by 0 bases and J by 3 bases, with 4 bases of the junction left unmatched. CDR1 and CDR2 from the germline V gene are SQVTM and ANQGSEA. CDR3 in DNA: TGCAGCGTTGAAGAAAGGGACAGGCACTACGAGCAGTACTTC. Its protein is CSVEERDRHYEQYF.

The chain's CDR3 is CASSSQGGNTEAFF. DNA for the CDR3: TGTGCCAGCAGTTCTCAGGGGGGAAACACTGAAGCTTTCTTT. The chain is built from TRBV27 and TRBJ1-1; TRBD1 matches 7 bases. From germline, CDR1 is MNHEY and CDR2 SMNVEV (reference sequence). The V and J ends lost 4 bases and 2 bases, in that order; junction bases with no gene match: 4. The CDR3 is made up of 14 amino acids.

V gene TRBV11-3 combines with J gene TRBJ2-7; D is perhaps TRBD1 (6 bases). This CDR3 is built from 15 residues. Trimming removed 5 bases at V and 1 base at J, with 15 bases between. Per the germline V gene, CDR1 is SGHNT and CDR2 is YENEEA. The CDR3 loop reads CASSMRTAYSYEQYF. The CDR3 bases are TGTGCCAGCAGCATGAGGACAGCTTATTCCTACGAGCAGTACTTC.

The chain links TRBV5-1 to TRBJ1-5; D not resolved. The CDR3 has 15 amino acids. CDR1 and CDR2 from the germline V gene are SGHRS and YFSETQ. V lost 0 bases and J lost 1, with 8 bases in between. The CDR3 region is CASSLGFQSNQPQHF. The CDR3, as DNA: TGCGCCAGCAGCTTGGGGTTCCAGAGCAATCAGCCCCAGCATTTT.

This chain links TRBV28 with TRBJ2-3; D is unresolved. The CDR3 is made up of 14 amino acids. Trimming cost V 4 bases and J 2 bases, with 10 bases left between them. The germline gives CDR1 MDHEN, CDR2 SYDVKM. DNA for the CDR3: TGTGCCAGCAGTTGGAGAGGCGACACAGATACGCAGTATTTT. Its translation is CASSWRGDTDTQYF.

J is TRBJ1-1 and V is TRBV19, with D tentatively TRBD1 (5 bases). Trimming stripped 2 bases from V and 7 bases from J, with 14 bases between. This CDR3 has 14 amino acids. Looked up from germline, CDR1 is LNHDA and CDR2 is SQIVND (reference sequence). CDR3 region: CASSISGAKDEAFF. The CDR3 nucleotides read TGTGCCAGTAGTATATCCGGGGCGAAAGATGAAGCTTTCTTT.

The chain combines TRBV11-1 with TRBJ1-4, with D uncertain. V dropped 2 bases and J dropped 7 bases, with 2 bases sitting between them. Germline V CDR1 and CDR2: SGHAT, FQDESV (reference sequence). CDR3 size: 11 residues. The CDR3 sequence: CASSLSEKLFF. Here the CDR3 DNA reads TGTGCCAGCAGCTTAAGTGAAAAACTGTTTTTT.

V usage is TRBV5-4 and J usage is TRBJ2-1; TRBD1 agrees at 8 bases. The germline V gene has CDR1 SGHNT and CDR2 YYREEE (reference sequence). Germline trimming cut 4 bases from V and 6 bases from J; bases unmatched to any gene: 6. The CDR3 covers 14 residues. In nucleotides, the CDR3 is TGTGCCAGCAGCGAAATCGACAGGGGCAATGAGCAGTTCTTC. Translated: CASSEIDRGNEQFF.

CDR3 region: CASSWTDRGTEAFF. In DNA, the CDR3 is TGTGCCAGCAGTTGGACAGACAGAGGCACTGAAGCTTTCTTT. The chain couples TRBV12-3 or TRBV12-4 to TRBJ1-1; weak D call: TRBD1 (6 bases). This CDR3 is built from 14 residues. V shed 4 bases and J shed 4 bases, with 13 bases lying between them.

This chain uses TRBV11-1 with TRBJ2-3, with TRBD2 as a possible D gene (6 bases). The CDR3 contains 17 residues. Germline assignment: CDR1 SGHAT and CDR2 FQDESV (reference sequence). With 2 bases removed from V and 2 bases from J, the gap between germline ends came to 17 bases. CDR3 DNA: TGTGCCAGCAGCTTATTACTTGGCGGGACCCCCACAGATACGCAGTATTTT. Amino acid sequence: CASSLLLGGTPTDTQYF.